Shown below are 19 T cell receptor beta chains from a single sample sequenced in a study of T cell clones after liver transplantation. Measured with immunoSEQ multiplex PCR; TCRdb has only the in-frame clones, and not every one. The table shows about 80,000 clones, with 65% to 85% occurring only once. Sample: CD4+ T cells from blood, taken approximately 3.5 years after liver transplant. Source of these receptors: a human patient who received a liver transplant. Some of the T cells may derive from the graft donor.

This clone was seen only once. The CDR3 loop is CASSLHRDLFF. The CDR3 bases are TGTGCCAGCAGTTTACACCGGGACCTGTTTTTT. The chain couples TRBV5-8 to TRBJ1-4; a possible D gene is TRBD1 (5 bases). Germline V lookup: CDR1 SGHTS, CDR2 YDEGEE. The CDR3 covers 11 residues. V lost 5 bases and J 14 bases, leaving 13 bases between the germline ends.

This clone has a handful of counts. The chain recombines TRBV5-1 with TRBJ2-5, with 8 bases lining up with TRBD2. The CDR3 is 17 residues long. The trim removed 0 bases at V and 2 bases at J, leaving 9 bases unmatched. Germline CDR1 reads SGHRS; CDR2 reads YFSETQ. The CDR3 DNA reads as TGCGCCAGCAGCTTGGGGGTGTTACTAGCGGAGCAAGAGACCCAGTACTTC. It yields the protein CASSLGVLLAEQETQYF.

V is TRBV5-6 and J is TRBJ2-7; D unresolved. This CDR3 region has 12 residues. Trimming took off 2 bases at V and 3 bases at J, with 6 bases between the two ends. Germline CDR1 SGHDT, CDR2 YYEEEE. The CDR3 spells CASSLGVYEQYF. CDR3 sequence (DNA): TGTGCCAGCAGCTTAGGAGTCTACGAGCAGTACTTC.

The genes are TRBV11-2 and TRBJ2-2; no definite D call. Germline assignment: CDR1 SGHAT and CDR2 FQNNGV. Trimming left V 4 bases short and J 6 bases short, with 12 bases between. The CDR3 runs to 14 residues. The CDR3 region has the DNA TGTGCCAGCAGCTCTCCTAGAATGGCCGGGGAGCTGTTTTTT. It codes for CASSSPRMAGELFF. The full variable domain, its missing parts supplied by reference TRBV11-2 and TRBJ2-2, is EAGVAQSPRYKIIEKRQSVAFWCNPISGHATLYWYQQILGQGPKLLIQFQNNGVVDDSQLPKDRFSAERLKGVDSTLKIQPAKLEDSAVYLCASSSPRMAGELFFGEGSRLTVL.

The V gene is TRBV11-2, the J gene TRBJ2-2, with 7 bases fitting TRBD2. CDR3 length: 15 amino acids. The germline V gene encodes CDR1 SGHAT and CDR2 FQNNGV. Trimming cost V 5 bases and J 4 bases; bases outside gene matches: 7. Written as DNA, the CDR3 is TGTGCCAGCAGCCTAGGACTAGTGAGCACCGGGGAGCTGTTTTTT. Amino acid sequence: CASSLGLVSTGELFF.

V gene TRBV28 combines with J gene TRBJ2-1; D is possibly TRBD1 (5 bases). The CDR3 spans 15 residues. CDR1 MDHEN and CDR2 SYDVKM come from the germline V gene. V was shortened by 7 bases and J by 0 bases, with 13 bases between the two germline ends. Here the CDR3 DNA reads TGTGCCAGCATGCGACAGTTTACCTCCTACAATGAGCAGTTCTTC. It yields the protein CASMRQFTSYNEQFF.

This chain connects TRBV6-1 to TRBJ2-7; D not certain. The CDR3 covers 12 residues. Trimming shortened V by 5 bases and J by 6 bases, and 11 bases separated the two germline ends. Germline loops: CDR1 MNHNS, CDR2 SASEGT. CDR3 protein: CASSRRPSEQYF. The CDR3 bases are TGTGCCAGCAGTAGGCGACCTTCCGAGCAGTACTTC.

In nucleotides, the CDR3 is TGTGCCAGCAGCGCCCGGGGGGGGGTGAATTGGGCAGATACGCAGTATTTT. Amino acid sequence: CASSARGGVNWADTQYF. The chain combines TRBV7-6 with TRBJ2-3, with TRBD2 matching over 8 bases. With 5 bases clipped from V and 4 bases from J, the junction kept 14 bases outside the gene matches. CDR3 size: 17 residues. The germline CDR1 and CDR2 sequences are SGHVS and FNYEAQ.

The chain combines TRBV5-6 with TRBJ1-2; D perhaps matches TRBD1 (5 bases). Trimming pared 1 base from V and 4 bases from J, leaving 14 bases between. CDR1 and CDR2 from the germline V gene are SGHDT and YYEEEE. The CDR3 runs 15 residues. DNA for the CDR3: TGTGCCAGCAGCTTGCGGGCAGGGATGGGCTATGGCTACACCTTC. Protein sequence: CASSLRAGMGYGYTF.

The chain combines TRBV7-2 with TRBJ2-2; the D gene is possibly TRBD1 (6 bases). V lost 5 bases to trimming and J lost 4 bases, with 11 bases between them. Germline assignment: CDR1 SGHTA and CDR2 FQGNSA. The CDR3 spans 14 residues. The CDR3 reads CASSRDRTTGELFF. CDR3 nucleotides: TGTGCCAGCAGCCGTGACAGGACCACCGGGGAGCTGTTTTTT.

This chain joins TRBV29-1 and TRBJ2-3; D may be TRBD1 (6 bases). CDR3 length: 12 residues. V lost 3 bases and J 3 bases, leaving 7 bases between the germline ends. CDR1 SQVTM and CDR2 ANQGSEA come from the germline V gene. CDR3 sequence: CSVDTGTDTQYF. CDR3 coding DNA: TGCAGCGTTGATACAGGGACAGATACGCAGTATTTT.

This clone has only a few counts. This chain uses TRBV5-1 with TRBJ2-7; TRBD2 is a possible D gene (5 bases). In germline, CDR1 is SGHRS, CDR2 YFSETQ. The CDR3 is made up of 15 amino acids. Trimming stripped 1 base from V and 7 bases from J, with 18 bases between. In DNA form, the CDR3 reads TGCGCCAGCAGCTTGTCGGGCCTCCTAGAGGGTGAGCAGTACTTC. Its translation: CASSLSGLLEGEQYF.

The chain couples TRBV7-9 to TRBJ1-1, with D unclear. This CDR3 has 14 residues. CDR1 SEHNR and CDR2 FQNEAQ come from the germline V gene (reference sequence). V was trimmed by 2 bases and J by 1 base, leaving 8 bases between them. The CDR3 reads CASSLSRPNTEAFF. As DNA, the CDR3 is TGTGCCAGCAGCTTAAGCCGGCCGAACACTGAAGCTTTCTTT.

The chain uses TRBV13 and TRBJ1-2; perhaps TRBD1 as D (5 bases). Germline V lookup: CDR1 PRHDT, CDR2 FYEKMQ (reference sequence). CDR3 length equals 13 residues. Trimming shortened V by 5 bases and J by 4 bases, and 11 bases separated the two germline ends. CDR3 sequence: CASSPREGYGYTF. The CDR3 DNA is TGTGCCAGCAGCCCCAGGGAAGGCTATGGCTACACCTTC.

This chain uses TRBV18 with TRBJ1-1, with D unresolved. Trimming cost V 6 bases and J 1 base, with 9 bases left between them. Germline values: CDR1 KGHSH, CDR2 LQKENI. CDR3 length: 13 residues. Here the CDR3 DNA reads TGTGCCAGCTCTCTGCAGGCGAACACTGAAGCTTTCTTT. The encoded protein is CASSLQANTEAFF.

The rearrangement links TRBV4-3 to TRBJ1-2; 8 bases line up with TRBD1. Germline lookup yields CDR1 LGHNA and CDR2 YSLEER. The ends lost 0 bases at V and 2 bases at J; junction bases unmatched: 14. The CDR3 consists of 19 residues. CDR3 nucleotides: TGCGCCAGCAGCCAAGATGCTTTCCTCCGGACAGGGAGGAACTATGGCTACACCTTC. This sequence encodes CASSQDAFLRTGRNYGYTF.

The genes are TRBV4-1 and TRBJ2-6, with 10 positions matching TRBD1. The junction had 14 bases not matched to a gene; V was cut back by 0 bases and J by 0 bases. The CDR3 runs 22 residues. The germline gives CDR1 MGHRA, CDR2 YSYEKL. The CDR3 protein is CASSQDSLGGTGVYSGANVLTF. The CDR3 DNA follows: TGCGCCAGCAGCCAAGACTCCCTAGGGGGGACAGGGGTTTACTCTGGGGCCAACGTCCTGACTTTC.

This chain uses TRBV19 with TRBJ2-7, with 9 bases fitting TRBD1. This CDR3 is built from 14 residues. The V and J ends lost 6 bases and 3 bases, in that order; junction bases with no gene match: 6. The V gene's germline CDR1 is LNHDA and CDR2 SQIVND (reference sequence). For the CDR3, the DNA is TGTGCCAGTAGCCTACAGGGGGCTGGCTACGAGCAGTACTTC. As protein: CASSLQGAGYEQYF.

V and J are TRBV29-1 and TRBJ2-7; D might be TRBD1 (6 bases). V was shortened by 2 bases and J by 6 bases, with 20 bases between the two germline ends. CDR1 and CDR2 from the germline V gene are SQVTM and ANQGSEA. This CDR3 contains 15 residues. CDR3 sequence: CSVELSRGRGSEQYF. CDR3 DNA sequence: TGCAGCGTTGAACTGTCTAGGGGCAGGGGCAGCGAGCAGTACTTC.